The 14 T cell receptor beta chains below were found in one sample sequenced in a study of CXCR3-negative and CXCR3-positive naive CD8 T cells. TRB cDNA libraries were made by UMI-labeled 5' RACE. TCRdb derives one entry per CDR3 protein from the 5' RACE reads, leaving out DNA. This sample's clone table lists some 85,000 distinct CDR3 sequences. These receptors have no known antigen. Study-wide points: CXCR3-expressing naive cells carried TRB CDR3s more hydrophobic than those of CXCR3-negative naive cells.

Sequenced sample: naive CXCR3+ CD8+ T cells from blood. The subset denotes: CD45RO-CCR7+CD27+CD95- naive CD8+ T cells expressing CXCR3 (TNR3+). These receptors were obtained from a human donor in good health. Some clones in this sample may be carry-over from other donors' samples.

This chain links TRBV10-3 with TRBJ2-1; lacking DNA, the TRBD2 call made by TCRdb goes unchecked. The germline CDR1 and CDR2 sequences are ENHRY and SYGVKD. The CDR3 is 17 amino acids. The CDR3 spells CAISESTGRPGGDEQFF.

The chain links TRBV27 to TRBJ2-2; TCRdb gives TRBD1 as the D gene, but with no DNA this cannot be confirmed. Germline CDR1 and CDR2: MNHEY and SMNVEV (reference sequence). The CDR3 consists of 14 residues. The CDR3 loop reads CASSPPPYSGELFF.

This sequence joins TRBV3-1 and TRBJ2-3; the TCRdb D gene call, TRBD1, has no DNA to confirm it. Germline CDR1 reads LGHDT; CDR2 reads YNNKEL (reference sequence). CDR3 length equals 17 residues. CDR3 protein: CASSSSDPGQGTDTQYF.

The J gene is TRBJ2-1, the V gene TRBV9. The CDR3 consists of 13 residues. Germline lookup yields CDR1 SGDLS and CDR2 YYNGEE. The chain's CDR3 is CASSVAGYNEQFF.

The V gene is TRBV9, the J gene TRBJ2-1; without DNA, the TCRdb call of TRBD1 cannot be checked. CDR1 is SGDLS, CDR2 YYNGEE, per germline. The CDR3 consists of 15 residues. CDR3 in amino acids: CASSAQGVGYNEQFF.

J is TRBJ2-4 and V is TRBV18; checking the TCRdb D call of TRBD1 is not possible without DNA. The CDR3 covers 15 residues. Looked up from germline, CDR1 is KGHSH and CDR2 is LQKENI. The CDR3 is CASSIRDRGLNIQYF.

The chain carries TRBV5-1 and TRBJ2-7; TCRdb's D gene call, TRBD1, goes unchecked for lack of DNA. This CDR3 is built from 15 residues. Germline V gene lookup returns CDR1 SGHRS and CDR2 YFSETQ. The CDR3 reads CASSIAGTEPYEQYF.

The J gene is TRBJ2-1, the V gene TRBV5-1; TCRdb's D call of TRBD2 is untestable without DNA. This CDR3 region has 15 residues. The germline V gene has CDR1 SGHRS and CDR2 YFSETQ. CDR3 residues: CASSPGTSMFDEQFF. The full variable domain, in which reference TRBV5-1 and TRBJ2-1 provide the parts outside the CDR3, is KAGVTQTPRYLIKTRGQQVTLSCSPISGHRSVSWYQQTPGQGLQFLFEYFSETQRNKGNFPGRFSGRQFSNSRSEMNVSTLELGDSALYLCASSPGTSMFDEQFFGPGTRLTVL.

The chain employs TRBV20-1 and TRBJ2-7; TCRdb's D gene call, TRBD1, goes unchecked for lack of DNA. Germline V lookup: CDR1 DFQATT, CDR2 SNEGSKA (reference sequence). This CDR3 has 11 amino acids. The CDR3 reads CSAREQGKQYF.

V and J are TRBV10-3 and TRBJ2-5. This CDR3 is built from 13 residues. Germline V gives CDR1 ENHRY, CDR2 SYGVKD. This CDR3 reads CAISDGDQETQYF.

The chain couples TRBV20-1 to TRBJ2-1; TCRdb returns TRBD1, unconfirmable since there is no DNA. The CDR3 runs 15 residues. Germline-derived CDR1 and CDR2 are DFQATT and SNEGSKA (reference sequence). The CDR3 sequence is CSLPPGPGGNNEQFF.

The genes are TRBV4-1 and TRBJ2-3; TCRdb selects TRBD2, and the lack of DNA leaves this call unchecked. Per the germline V gene, CDR1 is MGHRA and CDR2 is YSYEKL. This CDR3 contains 16 residues. CDR3 region: CASSQLQRGNTDTQYF.

V and J are TRBV12-3 or TRBV12-4 and TRBJ2-1; the D gene TCRdb calls, TRBD1, cannot be checked with no DNA. This CDR3 has 15 residues. The CDR3 here is CASSGTQPRSDEQFF.

The chain links TRBV12-3 or TRBV12-4 to TRBJ2-7; TCRdb indicates TRBD1, and absent DNA this call remains unverified. The CDR3 consists of 12 residues. CDR3: CASSLGGDEQYF.